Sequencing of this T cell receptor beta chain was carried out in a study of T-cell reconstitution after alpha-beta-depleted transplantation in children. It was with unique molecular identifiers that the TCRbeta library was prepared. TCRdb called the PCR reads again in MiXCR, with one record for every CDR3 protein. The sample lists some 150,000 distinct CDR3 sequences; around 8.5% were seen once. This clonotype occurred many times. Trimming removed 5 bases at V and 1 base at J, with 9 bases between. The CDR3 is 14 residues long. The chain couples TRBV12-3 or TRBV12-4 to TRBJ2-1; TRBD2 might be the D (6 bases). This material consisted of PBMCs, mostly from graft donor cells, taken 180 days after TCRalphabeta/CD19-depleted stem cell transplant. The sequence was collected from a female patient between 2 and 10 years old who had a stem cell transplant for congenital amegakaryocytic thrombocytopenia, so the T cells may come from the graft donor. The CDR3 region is CASSRTISYNEQFF. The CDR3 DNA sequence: TGTGCCAGCAGTCGGACTATTTCCTACAATGAGCAGTTCTTC.